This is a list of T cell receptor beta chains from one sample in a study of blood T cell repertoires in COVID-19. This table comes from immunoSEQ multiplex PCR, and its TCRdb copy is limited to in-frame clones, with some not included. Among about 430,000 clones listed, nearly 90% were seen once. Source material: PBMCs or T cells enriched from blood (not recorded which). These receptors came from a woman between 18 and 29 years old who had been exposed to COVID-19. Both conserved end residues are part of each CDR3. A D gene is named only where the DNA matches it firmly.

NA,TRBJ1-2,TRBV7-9,CATMGGSLPVHYGYTF
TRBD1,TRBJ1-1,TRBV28,CASSPEGQGKTEAFF
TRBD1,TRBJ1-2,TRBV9,CASSAPGTGPYGYTF
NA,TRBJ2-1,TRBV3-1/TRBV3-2,CASSQVGGTDNEQFF
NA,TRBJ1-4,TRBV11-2,CASSPPQANEKLFF
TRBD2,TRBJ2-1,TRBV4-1,CASSQDPGGLAGVNEQFF
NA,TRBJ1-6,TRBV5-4,CASSLAGVMESPLHF
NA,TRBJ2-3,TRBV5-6,CASSSKKGDLGTQYF
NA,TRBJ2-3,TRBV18,CASSPRLALGSTDTQYF
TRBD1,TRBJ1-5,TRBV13,CASSRQGMGNQPQHF
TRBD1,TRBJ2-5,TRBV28,CASSLPTGEETQYF
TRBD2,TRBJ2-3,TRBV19,CASSIGGTSGSTDTQYF
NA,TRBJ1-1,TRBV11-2,CASNFPGGSTEAFF
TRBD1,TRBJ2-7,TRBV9,CASSPRDRAYEQYF
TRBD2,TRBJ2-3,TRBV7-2,CASSSIRGLAGSTDTQYF
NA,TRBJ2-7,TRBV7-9,CASSPPQSYEQYF
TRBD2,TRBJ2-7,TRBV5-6,CASSLGLAGTYEQYF
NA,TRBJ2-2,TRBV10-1,CASSDSGANTGELFF
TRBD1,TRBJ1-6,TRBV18,CASSLGTGSSYNSPLHF
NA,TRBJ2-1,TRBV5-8,CASSKPGHYSYNEQFF
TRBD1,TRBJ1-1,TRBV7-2,CASSWGTVNTEAFF
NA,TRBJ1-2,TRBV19,CASSMAPRQAGYGYTF
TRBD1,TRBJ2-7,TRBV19,CASSIGTGPSYEQYF
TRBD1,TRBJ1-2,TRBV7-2,CASSPGQAVYTF
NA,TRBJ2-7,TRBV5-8,CASSLARDSPLYEQYF
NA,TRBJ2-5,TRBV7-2,CASRSLGTFGETQYF
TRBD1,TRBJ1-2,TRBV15,CATSRDRGQGADTF
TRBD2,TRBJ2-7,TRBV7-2,CASSLWLAGGTNEQYF
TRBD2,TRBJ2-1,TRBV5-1,CASSITSGGHSYNEQFF
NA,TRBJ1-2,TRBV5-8,CASSLDRYYGYTF
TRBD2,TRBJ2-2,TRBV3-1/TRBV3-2,CASSPPRPAGGPIAGELFF
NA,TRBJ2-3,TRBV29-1,CSAPKEGSVDTQYF